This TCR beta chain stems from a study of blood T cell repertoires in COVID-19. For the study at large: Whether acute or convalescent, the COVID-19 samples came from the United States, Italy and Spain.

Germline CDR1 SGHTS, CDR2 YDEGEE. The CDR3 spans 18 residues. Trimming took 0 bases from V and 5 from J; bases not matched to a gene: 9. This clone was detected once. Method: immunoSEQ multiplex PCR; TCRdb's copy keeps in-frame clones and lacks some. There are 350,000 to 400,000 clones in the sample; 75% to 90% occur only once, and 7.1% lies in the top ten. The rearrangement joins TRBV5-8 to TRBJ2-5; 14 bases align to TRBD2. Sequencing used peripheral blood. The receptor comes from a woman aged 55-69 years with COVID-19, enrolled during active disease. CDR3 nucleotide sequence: TGTGCCAGCAGCTTGGTCGGGACTAGCGGGGGAACACGGGAGACCCAGTACTTC. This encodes CASSLVGTSGGTRETQYF. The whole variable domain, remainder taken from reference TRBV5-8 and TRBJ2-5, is EAGVTQSPTHLIKTRGQQATLRCSPISGHTSVYWYQQALGLGLQFLLWYDEGEERNRGNFPPRFSGRQFPNYSSELNVNALELEDSALYLCASSLVGTSGGTRETQYFGPGTRLLVL.